These T cell receptor beta chains were read from a single sample in a study of brain T cells in children with intractable seizures. Clones were read by immunoSEQ multiplex PCR, and TCRdb kept only the in-frame ones, dropping some. The data contain under 400,000 clones, over 90% of them singletons. This material consisted of peripheral blood, taken 4 to 5 months after surgery. The receptors were sampled from a boy younger than two with tuberous sclerosis and intractable seizures. CDR3s include the opening cysteine and the closing phenylalanine or tryptophan. D genes are given only for firm matches. Some rows mark clone size as missing; the rest say once, few, many or name a class of expanded clone.

TGTGCCAGCATGTGGACAGAGAACTACGAGCAGTACTTC CASMWTENYEQYF . TRBJ2-7 . TRBV2
TGTGCCAGCAGCTTATCGACAGGGCGTCGCCTGGGGGAAGCTTTCTTT CASSLSTGRRLGEAFF . TRBJ1-1 TRBD1 TRBV7-6
TGTGCCTGGAGCCCCCCTAGGGGGCAGGACAATGAGCAGTTCTTC CAWSPPRGQDNEQFF . TRBJ2-1 TRBD1 TRBV30
TGCGCCAGCAGCCCCGCGACAGGTTCACAGATGGGCACTGAAGCTTTCTTT CASSPATGSQMGTEAFF . TRBJ1-1 . TRBV5-1
TGTGCCAGCAGTGAAGAGACGGGGGTCACGTACCAAGAGACCCAGTACTTC CASSEETGVTYQETQYF . TRBJ2-5 . TRBV25-1
TGCGCCAGCAGCTTAGGTGGGTCGACCGGAAACACCATATATTTT CASSLGGSTGNTIYF . TRBJ1-3 . TRBV5-1
TGTGCCAGCAGCAAACGGGAGCAGGCCTACAATGAGCAGTTCTTC CASSKREQAYNEQFF . TRBJ2-1 . TRBV21-1
TGTGCCAGCAGCTTAAGGGACAGGGACGACTATGGCTACACCTTC CASSLRDRDDYGYTF . TRBJ1-2 TRBD1 TRBV7-9
TGTGCCACCAGCAGAGATCTTAGCGGGATTAACAATGAGCAGTTCTTC CATSRDLSGINNEQFF once TRBJ2-1 TRBD2 TRBV15
TGTGCCAGCAGCTACGACAGGGGTGGCAATCAGCCCCAGCATTTT CASSYDRGGNQPQHF . TRBJ1-5 TRBD1 TRBV6-5
TGTGCCAGCAGTTTAAGACTAGCGGGAGTTATGGGTGTAGATACGCAGTATTTT CASSLRLAGVMGVDTQYF . TRBJ2-3 TRBD2 TRBV28
TGTGCCAGCAGTTCGACAGGGATAGGGGGCTACACCTTC CASSSTGIGGYTF . TRBJ1-2 TRBD1 TRBV6-5
TGTGCCAGCAGCGCGTCTAGCGGGAGGGGGGCAGATACGCAGTATTTT CASSASSGRGADTQYF . TRBJ2-3 TRBD2 TRBV9
TGTGCCAGCAGCAAAGTAGAGGGGCCAGTTCAGGCCGAGCAGTACTTC CASSKVEGPVQAEQYF . TRBJ2-7 . TRBV21-1
TGTGCCAGCAGCCAATCATACTATGGCTACACCTTC CASSQSYYGYTF . TRBJ1-2 . TRBV3-1/TRBV3-2
TGTGCCACCCGGTTGGGGGGTTCAGGCAATCAGCCCCAGCATTTT CATRLGGSGNQPQHF . TRBJ1-5 . TRBV19
TGTGCCAGCAGCTTGTCGGACGTAAACTACGAGCAGTACTTC CASSLSDVNYEQYF . TRBJ2-7 . TRBV11-3
TGCAGCGTTGAATCCTGGCCTAGCGCCTACAATGAGCAGTTCTTC CSVESWPSAYNEQFF . TRBJ2-1 . TRBV29-1
TGTGCCAGCAGCGCCGCAGGGCCCTTGGGGGGTCATGAGCAGTTCTTC CASSAAGPLGGHEQFF . TRBJ2-1 . TRBV7-9